The 23 T cell receptor beta chains below all came from one sample that was sequenced in a study of CD8 T cells in Susac syndrome (dated by TCRdb to about 2019). Library construction relied on the immunoSEQ multiplex PCR assay. RNA was extracted using the RNeasy kit, and roughly 0.5 to 1 microgram was reverse transcribed with random hexamers. In TCRdb, the public reads were trimmed at Q25 with fastp and aligned with MiXCR, with productive beta chains retained. All rows with the same CDR3 protein become a single entry with the most common DNA and genes. The sample table lists 150,000 to 200,000 distinct CDR3 sequences, roughly 90% of them with a count of one. Clones ranked in the top ten supply about 0.1% of the sample. The sample was CD4+ T cells from PBMCs. The source of these receptors is a human donor with Susac syndrome.

The V call is TRBV19, the J call TRBJ2-4; no definite D call. The CDR3 has 14 amino acids. Germline loops: CDR1 LNHDA, CDR2 SQIVND (reference sequence). V was shortened by 5 bases and J by 1 base, with 9 bases between the two germline ends. The CDR3 sequence is CASSVQLAKNIQYF. The CDR3, as DNA: TGTGCCAGTAGTGTCCAGTTGGCCAAAAACATTCAGTACTTC.

This chain links TRBV7-2 with TRBJ1-4; D remains unclear. Germline values: CDR1 SGHTA, CDR2 FQGNSA. The V end was cut by 5 bases, the J end by 7 bases, with 8 bases between. CDR3 length: 12 amino acids. Here the CDR3 reads CASSHSSEKLFF. CDR3 bases: TGTGCCAGCAGCCACTCAAGTGAAAAACTGTTTTTT.

The V call is TRBV28, the J call TRBJ1-2, with TRBD1 matching 9 bases. Trimming at V came to 3 bases and at J to 2 bases, leaving 7 bases not matched to a gene. CDR1 and CDR2 (germline): MDHEN, SYDVKM. The length of the CDR3 is 16 residues. This chain's CDR3 is CASSLSGQGRNYGYTF. The CDR3 nucleotides are TGTGCCAGCAGTTTGTCGGGACAGGGTAGAAACTATGGCTACACCTTC.

This chain links TRBV27 with TRBJ1-3; the D gene is possibly TRBD1 (5 bases). Germline CDR1 reads MNHEY; CDR2 reads SMNVEV (reference sequence). V lost 6 bases, J lost 0 bases, and 12 bases lay in between. The CDR3 loop spans 15 amino acids. The CDR3 here is CASSPQGLSGNTIYF. The CDR3 bases are TGTGCCAGCAGCCCTCAGGGACTCTCTGGAAACACCATATATTTT.

The chain recombines TRBV4-1 with TRBJ1-5; the match to TRBD1 covers 9 bases. Germline CDR1 is MGHRA and CDR2 is YSYEKL. The CDR3 runs 16 residues. V lost 3 bases and J lost 5; bases outside the gene matches: 8. The CDR3 coding sequence is TGCGCCAGCAGCCAGCCGGGACAGGGCACTCATCAGCCCCAGCATTTT. It codes for CASSQPGQGTHQPQHF.

The gene calls are TRBV27 and TRBJ1-3; a possible D gene is TRBD1 (5 bases). CDR1 is MNHEY and CDR2 is SMNVEV in the germline V gene (reference sequence). V shed 4 bases and J shed 2 bases, with 15 bases lying between them. The CDR3 spans 16 residues. The CDR3 region has the DNA TGTGCCAGCAGTTCATTAACTGGGGCGGCTGGAAACACCATATATTTT. Translated, it gives CASSSLTGAAGNTIYF.

J is TRBJ1-1 and V is TRBV20-1, with TRBD1 matching over 12 bases. V gave up 6 bases and J gave up 3 bases; unmatched junction bases: 5. The germline V gene has CDR1 DFQATT and CDR2 SNEGSKA (reference sequence). The CDR3 runs to 14 residues. The DNA for the CDR3 is TGCAGTGCGGGACAGGGGGCTATGGACACTGAAGCTTTCTTT. This encodes CSAGQGAMDTEAFF.

The CDR3 is CASSFQGSIYSGYQPQHF. The CDR3, as DNA: TGTGCCAGCAGTTTCCAGGGTTCGATATATAGCGGATATCAGCCCCAGCATTTT. The chain links TRBV12-3 or TRBV12-4 to TRBJ1-5; tentative D call: TRBD1 (5 bases). V gave up 3 bases and J gave up 5 bases, with 23 bases separating them. The CDR3 length is 18 residues.

This sequence joins TRBV19 and TRBJ2-2; TRBD1 is a possible D gene (5 bases). Trimming removed 4 bases from V and 3 bases from J, with 9 bases in between. Germline lookup yields CDR1 LNHDA and CDR2 SQIVND (reference sequence). The CDR3 contains 14 residues. The CDR3 spells CASSKQQDTGELFF. CDR3 sequence (DNA): TGTGCCAGTAGTAAACAACAGGACACCGGGGAGCTGTTTTTT.

V is TRBV7-9 and J is TRBJ2-1; possible D gene TRBD1, 6 bases. Trimming removed 6 bases from V and 8 bases from J, with 17 bases in between. The germline gives CDR1 SEHNR, CDR2 FQNEAQ (reference sequence). CDR3 length equals 14 residues. The CDR3 region has the DNA TGTGCCAGCAGACGAAGGGACACTGTGGATGAGCAGTTCTTC. Amino acids: CASRRRDTVDEQFF.

The chain uses TRBV11-2 and TRBJ2-7, with D uncertain. Germline CDR1 is SGHAT and CDR2 is FQNNGV. The V and J ends lost 8 bases and 0 bases respectively, with 14 bases between them. This CDR3 contains 14 residues. The CDR3 reads CASSGKGASYEQYF. Written as DNA, the CDR3 is TGTGCCAGCTCCGGTAAAGGAGCCTCCTACGAGCAGTACTTC.

The V call is TRBV11-2, the J call TRBJ2-7; 7 bases line up with TRBD2. The CDR3 is made up of 16 amino acids. The J segment lost 4 bases and the V segment lost 6 bases, leaving 15 bases of the junction unmatched. CDR1 is SGHAT and CDR2 is FQNNGV in the germline V gene. CDR3: CASRDILTGGLYEQYF. The CDR3 DNA sequence: TGTGCCAGCAGGGATATACTAACGGGAGGTCTTTACGAGCAGTACTTC.

The rearrangement joins TRBV20-1 to TRBJ2-1, with a possible D match to TRBD1 (6 bases). Germline CDR1 and CDR2: DFQATT and SNEGSKA (reference sequence). The CDR3 loop spans 15 amino acids. V was trimmed by 0 bases and J by 3 bases, leaving 12 bases between them. CDR3 in amino acids: CSARDPTGNYNEQFF. As DNA, the CDR3 is TGCAGTGCTAGAGACCCGACAGGAAACTACAATGAGCAGTTCTTC.

The chain has TRBV20-1 and TRBJ1-2, with TRBD1 identical over 10 bases. J was trimmed by 7 bases and V by 3 bases; bases with no gene match: 5. The V gene's germline CDR1 is DFQATT and CDR2 SNEGSKA (reference sequence). The CDR3 length is 13 residues. CDR3 sequence (DNA): TGCAGTGCTAGTAGACAGGGGGCGCTTGGCTACACCTTC. It codes for CSASRQGALGYTF.

This clonotype was observed once. The chain links TRBV19 to TRBJ2-1; tentatively, D is TRBD1 (6 bases). V was pared by 4 bases and J by 10 bases, with 14 bases between. The CDR3 consists of 13 residues. The V gene's germline CDR1 is LNHDA and CDR2 SQIVND (reference sequence). The CDR3 loop reads CASSRVTDREQFF. As DNA, the CDR3 is TGTGCCAGTAGTAGAGTGACTGACAGGGAGCAGTTCTTC.

The rearrangement joins TRBV9 to TRBJ2-3; 8 bases match TRBD2. Germline V gives CDR1 SGDLS, CDR2 YYNGEE. The CDR3 is 16 residues long. Losses at the gene ends were 0 bases for V and 2 bases for J; bases not matched to a gene: 5. The CDR3 DNA sequence: TGTGCCAGCAGCGTAGGCCCGGGAGGGAACACAGATACGCAGTATTTT. This encodes CASSVGPGGNTDTQYF.

V gene TRBV6-1 combines with J gene TRBJ1-1; D is unclear. V was trimmed by 7 bases and J by 1 base, leaving 10 bases between them. CDR3 length: 13 residues. Germline V gene sequence: CDR1 MNHNS, CDR2 SASEGT. The CDR3 loop reads CASTPARNTEAFF. CDR3 bases: TGTGCCAGCACCCCAGCGAGGAACACTGAAGCTTTCTTT.

The V and J genes are TRBV3-1 and TRBJ1-2; 11 nucleotides align to TRBD1. The CDR3 sequence is 15 residues long. J gave up 8 bases and V 4 bases, and 9 bases lay outside the gene matches. Germline V lookup: CDR1 LGHDT, CDR2 YNNKEL (reference sequence). The CDR3 nucleotides read TGTGCCAGCAGCCCCCTCGGACAGGGGGCTTTAGGCTACACCTTC. As protein: CASSPLGQGALGYTF.

V usage is TRBV30 and J usage is TRBJ1-4; TRBD1 matches at 10 bases. The germline CDR1 and CDR2 sequences are GTSNPN and SVGIG (reference sequence). The CDR3 spans 17 residues. The V and J ends lost 4 bases and 7 bases, in that order; junction bases with no gene match: 15. CDR3 loop: CAWKVSRYGTGVEKLFF. CDR3 nucleotide sequence: TGTGCCTGGAAGGTATCCCGGTATGGGACAGGGGTTGAAAAACTGTTTTTT.

V is TRBV5-1 and J is TRBJ2-7, with D uncertain. CDR3 length equals 13 residues. The germline V gene has CDR1 SGHRS and CDR2 YFSETQ. Deletions cut 0 bases from V and 4 bases from J, with 8 bases between. The CDR3 coding sequence is TGCGCCAGCAGCTTGGGCGCTCTATACGAGCAGTACTTC. Its translation: CASSLGALYEQYF.

The genes are TRBV19 and TRBJ1-3, with a possible D match to TRBD1 (5 bases). The V end lost 5 bases, the J end lost 4 bases, and 12 bases lay between the germline ends. Germline lookup yields CDR1 LNHDA and CDR2 SQIVND (reference sequence). The CDR3 extends over 14 amino acids. Here the CDR3 DNA reads TGTGCCAGTAGTCCGGGGGGGGACGGAAACACCATATATTTT. It codes for CASSPGGDGNTIYF.

DNA of the CDR3: TGTGCCAGCAGCCAAAACAGGGCCAACACTGAAGCTTTCTTT. Translating it yields CASSQNRANTEAFF. V and J are TRBV14 and TRBJ1-1; possible D gene TRBD1, 6 bases. The V and J ends lost 2 bases and 2 bases respectively, with 9 bases between them. This CDR3 spans 14 amino acids. Germline lookup yields CDR1 SGHDN and CDR2 FVKESK. The entire variable domain, with the rest obtained from reference TRBV14 and TRBJ1-1, is as follows: EAGVTQFPSHSVIEKGQTVTLRCDPISGHDNLYWYRRVMGKEIKFLLHFVKESKQDESGMPNNRFLAERTGGTYSTLKVQPAELEDSGVYFCASSQNRANTEAFFGQGTRLTVV.

The CDR3 spells CASRGGLDKETQYF. CDR3 DNA sequence: TGCGCCAGCAGGGGGGGACTAGATAAAGAGACCCAGTACTTC. This chain uses TRBV5-1 with TRBJ2-5, with 8 bases matching TRBD2. Germline V gene sequence: CDR1 SGHRS, CDR2 YFSETQ. The ends lost 5 bases at V and 3 bases at J; junction bases unmatched: 6. This CDR3 comprises 14 residues.